Listed below are T cell receptor beta chains from one sample, sequenced in a study of blood T cell repertoires in COVID-19. Data came from immunoSEQ multiplex PCR; TCRdb stores just in-frame clones and leaves some out. The sample gives approximately 300,000 clones, roughly 86% of which show up once; approximately 1.8% is in the top ten. Sample: peripheral blood. The receptors come from a woman aged 25 to 39 with COVID-19, enrolled during active disease. The conserved cysteine and the conserved F or W are not part of the CDR3 here. Clone size is shown for a subset of rows, as once, few, many or a class of expanded clone.

>TRBV2|few|TRBJ1-1
ARQFQGGRTEAF
>TRBV6-5|NA|TRBJ1-5
ASSRTVNQPQH
>TRBV7-2|once|TRBJ2-5
ASSTNPGLAGGRVTQY
>TRBV5-1|few|TRBJ2-5
ASSLQGRQETQY
>TRBV3-1/TRBV3-2|NA|TRBJ1-4
ASSQFTTNEKLF
>TRBV5-1|NA|TRBJ2-1
ASTLGGEQF
>TRBV19|NA|TRBJ1-2
ASRDRSYGYT
>TRBV28|NA|TRBJ2-6
ASSLSGSGANVLT
>TRBV7-9|NA|TRBJ2-2
AKTGTSNTGELF
>TRBV6-2/TRBV6-3|NA|TRBJ2-7
ASSSNSPYEQY
>TRBV6-5|NA|TRBJ1-1
ASRQQENTEAF
>TRBV4-1|NA|TRBJ1-4
ASSQAGRGEKLF
>TRBV7-9|NA|TRBJ1-1
ASSSGQVVNTEAF
>TRBV7-9|NA|TRBJ2-2
ASSQSGQAGELF
>TRBV7-2|NA|TRBJ2-3
ASSLGVIAGGRADTQY
>TRBV6-5|NA|TRBJ2-1
ASMRTNSEQF
>TRBV19|NA|TRBJ2-4
ASRKIEGGHERNIQY
>TRBV11-2|NA|TRBJ1-2
ASSLVRGNSYGYT
>TRBV19|NA|TRBJ1-5
ASSKTGNAQPQH
>TRBV12-5|NA|TRBJ1-6
ASGLVTGQSSYNSPLH
>TRBV7-7|NA|TRBJ1-1
ASSLGPGSPFTF
>TRBV4-1|NA|TRBJ2-1
ASSQGSGALNEQF
>TRBV11-2|NA|TRBJ2-7
ASSYSGGSPYEQY
>TRBV6-2/TRBV6-3|NA|TRBJ1-1
ASSREYTEAF
>TRBV6-5|many|TRBJ1-6
ASSLTQDSPLH
>TRBV20-1|NA|TRBJ1-5
SARVGGISNQPQH
>TRBV28|NA|TRBJ1-2
ASSWSFGLEGYT
>TRBV18|once|TRBJ1-2
ASSLTGIGLNYGYT
>TRBV27|NA|TRBJ2-2
ASKFGSRGTGELF
>TRBV2|NA|TRBJ1-5
ASSAGKSSNQPQH
>TRBV9|NA|TRBJ1-2
ASSVVGGEVSSNYGYT
>TRBV18|NA|TRBJ1-1
ASSPPPGGTEAF
>TRBV7-2|NA|TRBJ1-2
ASSPGGAALSNYGYT
>TRBV18|NA|TRBJ2-3
ASSLGTSGHTDTQY
>TRBV18|few|TRBJ1-2
ASSPRTGVSLVDGYT
>TRBV6-5|once|TRBJ1-1
ASSYLRNTEAF
>TRBV5-1|NA|TRBJ2-1
ASSPGLVAEQF
>TRBV30|once|TRBJ1-2
ATEGALGPYGYT